The source of this T cell receptor beta chain is a study of cytomegalovirus exposure and HLA in healthy donors. Overall study results and limits: Other equally common chains were less clonally expanded than HLA-associated TCR beta chains, a later analysis showed. Overall, around 150 TCR beta chains were annotated as cytomegalovirus-associated. Generally TCR sequences proved uncommon, though certain public TCRs appeared in numerous donors. A later analysis showed TCR association rates differing by HLA locus, peaking at DRB1 and lowest at HLA-C.

This CDR3 region has 13 residues. With 4 bases clipped from V and 4 bases from J, the junction kept 3 bases outside the gene matches. The V gene's germline CDR1 is MNHNS and CDR2 SASEGT. This clone occurred a few times. Its antigen is not identified. 13 Jbeta primers and 60 Vbeta primers were used for the PCR. Sequencing was performed with immunoSEQ multiplex PCR; in TCRdb, only in-frame clones are kept and a portion is missing. The sample has 80,000 to 95,000 clones; over 70% are singletons. Material: PBMCs. The chain has TRBV6-1 and TRBJ2-7; 8 bases map to TRBD1. This receptor was taken from a man aged 18 to 30 in good health and CMV-seropositive. For the CDR3, the DNA is TGTGCCAGCAGTGCGGGACAGGCATACGAGCAGTACTTC. Its protein product is CASSAGQAYEQYF.